This T cell receptor (beta chain) is from a study of early T cells in non-severe SARS-CoV-2 infection. In the study overall: The input, bulk RNA from unsorted whole blood, was sequenced, and chains were unpaired. Study findings and constraints: Clonotype matching in VDJdb favored anti-spike CD8 responses and did not capture private and CD4 specificities.

Regarding this clonotype: Its cognate antigen is unknown.

Germline V gene data show CDR1 as LNHNV and CDR2 as YYDKDF (reference sequence). Trimming left V 1 base short and J 2 bases short, with 13 bases between. The CDR3 is 16 residues long. TCRdb recomputed calls from the 5' RACE reads with MiXCR, one row per CDR3 protein. The sample includes 60,000 to 75,000 distinct CDR3 sequences, roughly an eighth of them seen just once. Sequencing used whole blood, obtained at baseline. The rearrangement links TRBV15 to TRBJ2-3; no clear D gene. The sequence derives from an adult who was a healthcare worker with PCR-confirmed SARS-CoV-2 infection or an uninfected control (not recorded which). CDR3 sequence: CATSRVEPRDTDTQYF. The CDR3 DNA follows: TGTGCCACCAGCAGAGTTGAGCCCCGCGACACAGATACGCAGTATTTT.